What follows are 11 T cell receptor beta chains derived from one specimen sequenced in a study of blood T cell repertoires in COVID-19. Measured with immunoSEQ multiplex PCR; TCRdb has only the in-frame clones, and not every one. Seen here are around 170,000 clones, around nine tenths observed once, and the top ten hold 0.58%. The material sequenced was peripheral blood. These receptor sequences come from a man aged 60-69 years with COVID-19, enrolled during active disease.

This chain joins TRBV28 and TRBJ2-1; maybe TRBD1 (6 bases). The CDR3 length is 16 residues. Germline lookup yields CDR1 MDHEN and CDR2 SYDVKM. V lost 5 bases, J lost 7 bases, and 21 bases lay in between. CDR3: CASSLRGQGKANEQFF. CDR3 nucleotides: TGTGCCAGCAGTCTCCGAGGGCAGGGGAAGGCGAATGAGCAGTTCTTC. Based on the CDR3 plus reference TRBV28 and TRBJ2-1, the full variable domain is DVKVTQSSRYLVKRTGEKVFLECVQDMDHENMFWYRQDPGLGLRLIYFSYDVKMKEKGDIPEGYSVSREKKERFSLILESASTNQTSMYLCASSLRGQGKANEQFFGPGTRLTVL.

J is TRBJ2-5 and V is TRBV5-8; TRBD1 matches at 9 bases. The trim removed 4 bases at V and 3 bases at J, leaving 7 bases unmatched. The germline V gene has CDR1 SGHTS and CDR2 YDEGEE. This CDR3 contains 15 residues. CDR3 in DNA: TGTGCCAGCAGCCCTGGAGGGGACAGGGAAGAGACCCAGTACTTC. It is translated as CASSPGGDREETQYF.

This chain connects TRBV6-1 to TRBJ2-7; D perhaps matches TRBD2 (5 bases). The germline V gene encodes CDR1 MNHNS and CDR2 SASEGT. V was shortened by 0 bases and J by 5 bases, with 11 bases between the two germline ends. The CDR3 has 14 amino acids. The CDR3 DNA reads as TGTGCCAGCAGTGAAGCGCTTCGGGGTGACGAGCAGTACTTC. Residues: CASSEALRGDEQYF.

The gene calls are TRBV30 and TRBJ1-1, with a tentative D call TRBD1 (6 bases). This CDR3 contains 13 residues. The germline V gene encodes CDR1 GTSNPN and CDR2 SVGIG (reference sequence). Trimming removed 2 bases at V and 1 base at J, with 8 bases between. For the CDR3, the DNA is TGTGCCTGGAGTAGGACAGAGAACACTGAAGCTTTCTTT. Translated, it gives CAWSRTENTEAFF.

The chain links TRBV7-8 to TRBJ2-1; 7 bases are a match to TRBD2. The V gene end was trimmed by 1 base and the J gene end by 3 bases; junction bases not matched to a gene: 3. The CDR3 is 15 amino acids. CDR1 is SGHVS and CDR2 is FQNEAQ in the germline V gene. In DNA form, the CDR3 reads TGTGCCAGCAGCTTAGAGACTAGCCACTACAATGAGCAGTTCTTC. Its translation is CASSLETSHYNEQFF.

About this clone: This sample also contains other DNA sequences that code for the same CDR3. The rearrangement joins TRBV12-3 or TRBV12-4 to TRBJ2-1; the D is unclear. The germline V and J ends were trimmed by 7 bases and 4 bases, with 5 bases remaining between them. The CDR3 spans 11 residues. CDR3 DNA sequence: TGTGCCAGCACCAGTTACAATGAGCAGTTCTTC. This encodes CASTSYNEQFF.

The CDR3 spells CASDRGSTDTQYF. The CDR3 bases are TGTGCCAGCGACCGGGGGTCGACAGATACGCAGTATTTT. The rearrangement joins TRBV5-8 to TRBJ2-3, with TRBD2 as a possible D gene (6 bases). Looked up from germline, CDR1 is SGHTS and CDR2 is YDEGEE. This CDR3 is 13 amino acids long. The V gene lost 7 bases and the J gene lost 3 bases, with 12 bases spanning the gap.

This clone was counted once. The V call is TRBV6-6, the J call TRBJ1-5; D not resolved. Trimming removed 2 bases at V and 6 bases at J, with 11 bases between. Germline loops: CDR1 MNHNY, CDR2 SVGAGI (reference sequence). This CDR3 has 14 amino acids. The CDR3 DNA is TGTGCCAGCAGTTACCCTGAAAACGGTCAGCCCCAGCATTTT. Translation: CASSYPENGQPQHF.

The J gene is TRBJ2-3, the V gene TRBV18; D perhaps matches TRBD2 (5 bases). The CDR3 has 17 amino acids. The V end lost 3 bases, the J end lost 3 bases, and 19 bases lay between the germline ends. Germline V gene data show CDR1 as KGHSH and CDR2 as LQKENI. DNA for the CDR3: TGTGCCAGCTCACCGGCGCGCGGAGGCCAATCTACAGATACGCAGTATTTT. Residues: CASSPARGGQSTDTQYF.

With respect to this clone: The sample has other DNA sequences that encode this CDR3 too. The chain links TRBV28 to TRBJ1-6, with D perhaps matching TRBD1 (6 bases). Germline V CDR1 and CDR2: MDHEN, SYDVKM. The CDR3 is 14 residues long. The germline V and J ends were trimmed by 5 bases and 3 bases, with 8 bases remaining between them. The CDR3 here is CASSPQGYNSPLHF. CDR3 bases: TGTGCCAGCAGTCCACAGGGCTATAATTCACCCCTCCACTTT. Together with reference TRBV28 and TRBJ1-6, the CDR3 gives the full variable domain: DVKVTQSSRYLVKRTGEKVFLECVQDMDHENMFWYRQDPGLGLRLIYFSYDVKMKEKGDIPEGYSVSREKKERFSLILESASTNQTSMYLCASSPQGYNSPLHFGNGTRLTVT.

This clone came up a few times. The CDR3 sequence: CASSPSGTGFNNEQFF. The CDR3 DNA reads as TGTGCCAGTAGCCCATCCGGGACAGGATTTAACAATGAGCAGTTCTTC. V is TRBV19 and J is TRBJ2-1; TRBD1 aligns across 8 bases. The CDR3 is 16 residues long. The V and J ends lost 6 bases and 5 bases, in that order; junction bases with no gene match: 12. CDR1 LNHDA and CDR2 SQIVND come from the germline V gene (reference sequence).